This T cell receptor beta chain was found in a study of T cell repertoires in cytomegalovirus infection. Study at large: Through public TCR beta signatures, both CMV infection and matching HLA type were indicated. Study-level results: Dominating the ex vivo response were HLA-C-restricted CMV-specific TCR beta clonotypes. Of the TCR beta families, the public ones yielded a cumulative frequency that identified carriers of CMV plus the relevant HLA.

One entry per CDR3 protein, called by TCRdb with MiXCR from the reads. The table records roughly 860,000 distinct CDR3 sequences, about 30% of them present only once. Trimming shortened V by 5 bases and J by 4 bases, and 15 bases separated the two germline ends. CDR3 length: 15 amino acids. CDR1 is SEHNR, CDR2 FQNEAQ, per germline (reference sequence). Comments on this clonotype: Its cognate antigen is unknown.

The chain combines TRBV7-9 with TRBJ2-1; perhaps TRBD1 as D (5 bases). The source material was cultured CD8+ T cells from PBMCs, sampled from culture after CMV antigen stimulation. The clonotype was recovered from a human donor in good health (CMV status not recorded). Some clones in this sample may be carry-over from other donors' samples. CDR3 nucleotides: TGTGCCAGCAGCGACCCCCCCGACAGATACAATGAGCAGTTCTTC. It translates to CASSDPPDRYNEQFF. The variable domain in full, completed from reference TRBV7-9 and TRBJ2-1, reads DTGVSQNPRHKITKRGQNVTFRCDPISEHNRLYWYRQTLGQGPEFLTYFQNEAQLEKSRLLSDRFSAERPKGSFSTLEIQRTEQGDSAMYLCASSDPPDRYNEQFFGPGTRLTVL.